This TCR beta chain was obtained from a study of OX40 agonist ivuxolimab in advanced cancers. Study details: Ivuxolimab, an antibody that agonizes OX40 (CD134), was administered to the patients. Treatment received earlier with anti-PD-1, anti-PD-L1 or anti-CTLA-4 agents was allowed, and around 36% had some. Study-wide results and limits: Antigen targets of the expanded peripheral T cells went undetermined.

V lost 4 bases, J lost 4 bases, and 3 bases stayed unmatched. Germline V CDR1 and CDR2: LNHDA, SQIVND (reference sequence). The CDR3 is 14 residues long. Clones were read by immunoSEQ multiplex PCR, and TCRdb kept only the in-frame ones, dropping some. Found here are around 16,000 clones, about 81% of them singletons; the top ten hold over 35%. This clone was detected a few times. Antigen unknown. The genes are TRBV19 and TRBJ2-7, with 11 bases lining up with TRBD1. This clonotype was sampled from an adult with an advanced solid tumor such as melanoma, head and neck, liver or kidney cancer. Source: CD4+ or CD8+ T cells sorted from blood, taken in a trial of the OX40 agonist ivuxolimab. The CDR3 bases are TGTGCCAGTAGTAACCGGGACAGGGGGTACGAGCAGTACTTC. Its protein is CASSNRDRGYEQYF. The full variable domain, rest sourced from reference TRBV19 and TRBJ2-7, is DGGITQSPKYLFRKEGQNVTLSCEQNLNHDAMYWYRQDPGQGLRLIYYSQIVNDFQKGDIAEGYSVSREKKESFPLTVTSAQKNPTAFYLCASSNRDRGYEQYFGPGTRLTVT.